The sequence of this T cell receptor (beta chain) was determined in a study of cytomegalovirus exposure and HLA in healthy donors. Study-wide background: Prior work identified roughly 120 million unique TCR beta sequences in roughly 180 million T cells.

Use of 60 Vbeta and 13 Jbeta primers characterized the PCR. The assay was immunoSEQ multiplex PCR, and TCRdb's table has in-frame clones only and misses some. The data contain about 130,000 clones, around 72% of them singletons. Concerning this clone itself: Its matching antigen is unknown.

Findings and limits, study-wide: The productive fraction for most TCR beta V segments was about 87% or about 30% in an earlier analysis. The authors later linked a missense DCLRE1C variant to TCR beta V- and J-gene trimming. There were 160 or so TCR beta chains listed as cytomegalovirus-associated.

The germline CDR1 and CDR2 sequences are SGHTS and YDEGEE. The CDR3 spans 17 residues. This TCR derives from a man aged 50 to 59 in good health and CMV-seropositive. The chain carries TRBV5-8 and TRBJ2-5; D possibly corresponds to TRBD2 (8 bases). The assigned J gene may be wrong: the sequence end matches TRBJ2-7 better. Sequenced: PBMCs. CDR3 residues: CASSQTGTRGLNNEQYF. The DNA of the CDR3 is TGTGCCAGCAGCCAAACCGGGACTAGGGGGCTCAACAACGAGCAGTACTTC.